Presented here are 23 T cell receptor beta chains from one specimen sequenced in a study of CD8 T cells in Susac syndrome. RNA amounts of about 0.45 to 1 ug underwent reverse transcription with random hexamers. TCRdb reprocessed the immunoSEQ multiplex PCR reads via MiXCR and lists one record per CDR3 protein. The data contain approximately 120,000 distinct CDR3 sequences, approximately 89% of them singletons. Material: CD8+ T cells from PBMCs. The receptors originated from a human donor with multiple sclerosis.

The chain recombines TRBV9 with TRBJ2-7, with a weak D call TRBD1 (6 bases). Deletions cut 0 bases from V and 5 bases from J, with 9 bases between. Germline CDR1 and CDR2: SGDLS and YYNGEE. This CDR3 contains 13 residues. The CDR3: CASSVVAGDEQYF. DNA of the CDR3: TGTGCCAGCAGCGTAGTTGCAGGGGACGAGCAGTACTTC.

The V and J genes are TRBV28 and TRBJ2-4, with D tentatively TRBD2 (6 bases). The germline V and J ends were trimmed by 5 bases and 6 bases, with 8 bases remaining between them. Germline V gene sequence: CDR1 MDHEN, CDR2 SYDVKM. This CDR3 is 12 amino acids long. The CDR3 loop reads CASSGRRNIQYF. The DNA for the CDR3 is TGTGCCAGCAGTGGGAGGAGAAACATTCAGTACTTC.

The chain couples TRBV7-8 to TRBJ2-5, with TRBD2 matching over 12 bases. This CDR3 spans 16 amino acids. V dropped 5 bases and J dropped 4; count of bases not matched to a gene: 8. The germline V gene encodes CDR1 SGHVS and CDR2 FQNEAQ. DNA of the CDR3: TGTGCCAGCAGCGACCGACTAGCGGGAGTGAGAGAGACCCAGTACTTC. Translation gives CASSDRLAGVRETQYF.

CDR3 sequence: CATSENGENTEAFF. The CDR3 DNA is TGTGCCACCAGCGAAAACGGGGAGAACACTGAAGCTTTCTTT. The chain recombines TRBV24-1 with TRBJ1-1; D is undetermined. This CDR3 spans 14 amino acids. CDR1 is KGHDR, CDR2 SFDVKD, per germline. Trimming shortened V by 7 bases and J by 1 base, and 12 bases separated the two germline ends.

V gene TRBV11-2 combines with J gene TRBJ1-2, with TRBD1 identical over 7 bases. There are 15 residues in the CDR3. Germline-derived CDR1 and CDR2 are SGHAT and FQNNGV. Trimming removed 5 bases from V and 4 bases from J; junction bases left unmatched: 10. For the CDR3, the DNA is TGTGCCAGCAGCCATACAGGGGTCTTCATCTATGGCTACACCTTC. Its translation is CASSHTGVFIYGYTF.

The V call is TRBV20-1, the J call TRBJ2-1; D remains ambiguous. Trimming removed 6 bases from V and 7 bases from J, with 10 bases in between. Germline CDR1 DFQATT, CDR2 SNEGSKA (reference sequence). The CDR3 covers 11 residues. CDR3 DNA: TGCAGTGCCCCTGAAGGGAATGAGCAGTTCTTC. The encoded protein is CSAPEGNEQFF.

The chain links TRBV7-9 to TRBJ2-6; D is unresolved. The CDR3 is 15 amino acids. Between the trimmed V and J ends, which lost 8 bases and 0 bases, there was a span of 11 bases. Germline V CDR1 and CDR2: SEHNR, FQNEAQ (reference sequence). CDR3 sequence reads: CASGGRPSGANVLTF. CDR3 in DNA: TGTGCCAGCGGCGGACGGCCCTCTGGGGCCAACGTCCTGACTTTC.

The chain recombines TRBV27 with TRBJ2-7; D might be TRBD1 (5 bases). Germline CDR1 is MNHEY and CDR2 is SMNVEV (reference sequence). With 2 bases removed from V and 0 bases from J, the gap between germline ends came to 11 bases. The CDR3 spans 15 residues. As DNA, the CDR3 is TGTGCCAGCAGTTTACAGGGTTTTGTCTCCTACGAGCAGTACTTC. Amino acid sequence: CASSLQGFVSYEQYF.

V is TRBV30 and J is TRBJ1-3, with TRBD1 identical over 7 bases. The CDR3 has 16 residues. Germline assignment: CDR1 GTSNPN and CDR2 SVGIG (reference sequence). The J segment lost 8 bases and the V segment lost 3 bases, leaving 16 bases of the junction unmatched. The CDR3 DNA sequence: TGTGCCTGGAGCCTCTCGCCTACAGGGGAAGGGGACACCATATATTTT. Its protein is CAWSLSPTGEGDTIYF.

The CDR3 region is CASSYQSGNTGELFF. CDR3 DNA sequence: TGTGCCAGCAGTTACCAGAGCGGCAACACCGGGGAGCTGTTTTTT. The V and J genes are TRBV6-5 and TRBJ2-2; a weak D match, TRBD2 (5 bases). Germline V gene lookup returns CDR1 MNHEY and CDR2 SVGAGI. This CDR3 contains 15 residues. V was shortened by 2 bases and J by 2 bases, with 9 bases between the two germline ends.

This chain links TRBV9 with TRBJ2-6; the D gene could be TRBD1 or TRBD2 (5 bases each). The V gene's germline CDR1 is SGDLS and CDR2 YYNGEE. The CDR3 runs 17 residues. The V gene lost 3 bases and the J gene lost 0 bases, with 13 bases spanning the gap. The CDR3 DNA sequence: TGTGCCAGCAGCGACCAGGGACGGGCCTCTGGGGCCAACGTCCTGACTTTC. It encodes CASSDQGRASGANVLTF.

This chain links TRBV13 with TRBJ1-1; D is unclear. The CDR3 is 14 residues long. Trimming removed 4 bases at V and 0 bases at J, with 9 bases between. Germline V gene lookup returns CDR1 PRHDT and CDR2 FYEKMQ (reference sequence). In DNA, the CDR3 is TGTGCCAGCAGCTCGGTGGGGTTGAACACTGAAGCTTTCTTT. Amino acids: CASSSVGLNTEAFF.

The chain employs TRBV28 and TRBJ2-6, with D tentatively TRBD1 (5 bases). Germline lookup yields CDR1 MDHEN and CDR2 SYDVKM. The CDR3 runs 15 residues. The V and J ends lost 3 bases and 4 bases respectively, with 10 bases between them. The CDR3 loop reads CASSFSREGANVLTF. As DNA, the CDR3 is TGTGCCAGCAGTTTCTCCAGGGAAGGGGCCAACGTCCTGACTTTC.

For the CDR3, the DNA is TGTGCCAGTAGTATAGGAGACAGGGGCTACGAGCAGTACTTC. Amino acids: CASSIGDRGYEQYF. The J gene is TRBJ2-7, the V gene TRBV19, with 8 bases matching TRBD1. This CDR3 is 14 amino acids long. Per the germline V gene, CDR1 is LNHDA and CDR2 is SQIVND (reference sequence). V lost 1 base, J lost 3 bases, and 2 bases stayed unmatched. Variable domain in full (rest from reference TRBV19 and TRBJ2-7): DGGITQSPKYLFRKEGQNVTLSCEQNLNHDAMYWYRQDPGQGLRLIYYSQIVNDFQKGDIAEGYSVSREKKESFPLTVTSAQKNPTAFYLCASSIGDRGYEQYFGPGTRLTVT.

The sample holds one count of this clonotype. Here the CDR3 reads CSVSGTANEKLFF. The CDR3 bases are TGCAGCGTCTCCGGGACAGCTAATGAAAAACTGTTTTTT. This sequence joins TRBV29-1 and TRBJ1-4; 7 positions match TRBD1. The CDR3 loop spans 13 amino acids. After removal of 6 bases from V and 3 bases from J, the junction contained 4 bases not matched to a gene. Germline CDR1 is SQVTM and CDR2 is ANQGSEA. The variable domain in full, completed from reference TRBV29-1 and TRBJ1-4, reads SAVISQKPSRDICQRGTSLTIQCQVDSQVTMMFWYRQQPGQSLTLIATANQGSEATYESGFVIDKFPISRPNLTFSTLTVSNMSPEDSSIYLCSVSGTANEKLFFGSGTQLSVL.

The J gene is TRBJ2-5, the V gene TRBV7-8, with a tentative D call TRBD2 (7 bases). Trimming stripped 3 bases from V and 4 bases from J, with 12 bases between. Germline V lookup: CDR1 SGHVS, CDR2 FQNEAQ. This CDR3 is built from 14 residues. The CDR3 region is CASSFRGARETQYF. CDR3 DNA sequence: TGTGCCAGCAGCTTTCGGGGGGCGAGAGAGACCCAGTACTTC.

This clonotype has more than one count but fewer than ten. The rearrangement joins TRBV11-2 to TRBJ2-1; the D call may be TRBD1 or TRBD2 (6 bases each). The germline V and J ends were trimmed by 4 bases and 9 bases, with 22 bases remaining between them. Germline CDR1 and CDR2: SGHAT and FQNNGV. The CDR3 length is 16 residues. This CDR3 is CASSSGAGGNGLEQFF. The CDR3 DNA sequence: TGTGCCAGCAGCTCGGGGGCTGGAGGCAATGGCCTTGAGCAGTTCTTC.

J is TRBJ2-3 and V is TRBV12-3 or TRBV12-4; the D gene is possibly TRBD2 (5 bases). The CDR3 has 11 residues. V was trimmed by 7 bases and J by 5 bases, leaving 7 bases between them. The CDR3 sequence is CASMAGDTQYF. Here the CDR3 DNA reads TGTGCCAGCATGGCGGGAGATACGCAGTATTTT.

The CDR3 sequence: CASSPSNTPPPQHF. The CDR3 nucleotides read TGTGCCAGTAGTCCAAGCAACACCCCGCCGCCCCAGCATTTT. The chain uses TRBV19 and TRBJ1-5; the D is unclear. Germline V gives CDR1 LNHDA, CDR2 SQIVND (reference sequence). V was shortened by 5 bases and J by 9 bases, with 17 bases between the two germline ends. CDR3 length equals 14 residues. The full variable domain, with the rest looked up from reference TRBV19 and TRBJ1-5, is DGGITQSPKYLFRKEGQNVTLSCEQNLNHDAMYWYRQDPGQGLRLIYYSQIVNDFQKGDIAEGYSVSREKKESFPLTVTSAQKNPTAFYLCASSPSNTPPPQHFGDGTRLSIL.

The genes are TRBV4-3 and TRBJ1-5, with D unclear. Germline-derived CDR1 and CDR2 are LGHNA and YSLEER. This CDR3 is built from 15 residues. V was shortened by 1 base and J by 3 bases, with 10 bases between the two germline ends. CDR3 DNA sequence: TGCGCCAGCAGCCAAGGGTGGGAGTCCAATCAGCCCCAGCATTTT. Its protein is CASSQGWESNQPQHF.

This clonotype was seen only once. The V and J genes are TRBV6-2 or TRBV6-3 and TRBJ2-5; D call uncertain. Germline-derived CDR1 and CDR2 are MNHEY and SVGEGT. CDR3 length: 17 amino acids. V lost 2 bases, J lost 0 bases, and 16 bases lay in between. CDR3 sequence reads: CASSYVAAESYQETQYF. Written as DNA, the CDR3 is TGTGCCAGCAGTTACGTGGCGGCGGAGTCGTACCAAGAGACCCAGTACTTC.

This rearrangement joins TRBV10-3 to TRBJ2-7, with 14 bases matching TRBD2. This CDR3 contains 18 residues. After removal of 3 bases from V and 5 bases from J, the junction contained 12 bases not matched to a gene. Looked up from germline, CDR1 is ENHRY and CDR2 is SYGVKD. This chain's CDR3 is CAISDPGGLAGVVDEQYF. In DNA, the CDR3 is TGTGCCATCAGTGATCCGGGGGGACTAGCGGGAGTTGTCGACGAGCAGTACTTC.

This sequence joins TRBV24-1 and TRBJ2-5; tentatively, D is TRBD2 (5 bases). The CDR3 sequence is 14 residues long. Trimming took off 2 bases at V and 5 bases at J, with 11 bases between the two ends. Germline CDR1 and CDR2: KGHDR and SFDVKD. CDR3 nucleotides: TGTGCCACCAGTGATTATAATAGCGCGGAGACCCAGTACTTC. This gives the protein CATSDYNSAETQYF.